A single sample gave rise to the 30 T cell receptor beta chains below, sequenced in a study of blood T cell repertoires in COVID-19. TCRdb keeps only in-frame clones here, not all; method: immunoSEQ multiplex PCR. The sample records under 250,000 clones, under 90% being singletons. Material: peripheral blood. The receptors were gathered from a man aged 60-69 years who had recovered from COVID-19.

This chain joins TRBV5-1 and TRBJ2-7; maybe TRBD1 (6 bases). The CDR3 is 13 residues long. V lost 3 bases and J 4 bases, leaving 11 bases between the germline ends. Germline V CDR1 and CDR2: SGHRS, YFSETQ. CDR3: CASSSTGQYEQYF. CDR3 nucleotides: TGCGCCAGCAGCTCCACCGGACAGTACGAGCAGTACTTC.

The CDR3 reads CSVDRANTGELFF. Written as DNA, the CDR3 is TGCAGCGTTGACAGGGCTAACACCGGGGAGCTGTTTTTT. The V gene is TRBV29-1, the J gene TRBJ2-2; D might be TRBD1 (5 bases). Trimming left V 3 bases short and J 2 bases short, with 7 bases between. CDR3 size: 13 residues. Per the germline V gene, CDR1 is SQVTM and CDR2 is ANQGSEA.

J is TRBJ2-1 and V is TRBV4-1; 9 bases are shared with TRBD1. CDR3 size: 16 residues. Trimming took 2 bases from V and 0 from J; bases not matched to a gene: 2. Germline V gives CDR1 MGHRA, CDR2 YSYEKL. CDR3 sequence reads: CASSQTGGLSYNEQFF. CDR3 nucleotides: TGCGCCAGCAGCCAAACAGGGGGCCTCTCCTACAATGAGCAGTTCTTC.

Details on this clone: Other DNA variants within this sample encode the same CDR3. The chain couples TRBV5-1 to TRBJ1-3; D is undetermined. There are 15 residues in the CDR3. Trimming took off 0 bases at V and 0 bases at J, with 7 bases between the two ends. CDR1 SGHRS and CDR2 YFSETQ come from the germline V gene. CDR3 DNA: TGCGCCAGCAGCTTGGACGGTAGCTCTGGAAACACCATATATTTT. Residues: CASSLDGSSGNTIYF.

This chain's CDR3 is CASSAGTGNGNTIYF. The CDR3 DNA reads as TGTGCCAGCAGCGCCGGGACAGGGAATGGAAACACCATATATTTT. V gene TRBV7-7 combines with J gene TRBJ1-3, with 9 positions matching TRBD1. CDR1 and CDR2 from the germline V gene are SSHAT and FNYEAQ (reference sequence). The CDR3 spans 15 residues. The trim removed 5 bases at V and 3 bases at J, leaving 5 bases unmatched.

V gene TRBV3-1 (or the pseudogene TRBV3-2) combines with J gene TRBJ2-7, with D possibly matching TRBD2 (6 bases). V lost 1 base, J lost 2 bases, and 12 bases lay in between. CDR3 length: 15 amino acids. Germline V CDR1 and CDR2: LGHDT, YNNKEL (reference sequence). CDR3 coding DNA: TGTGCCAGCAGCCAAGCCACCGGGAGAGCCTACGAGCAGTACTTC. Its translation: CASSQATGRAYEQYF.

There are a few counts of this clone. The CDR3 loop reads CASSHASGQGRSKNYGYTF. The CDR3 region has the DNA TGCGCCAGCAGCCATGCCTCTGGACAGGGCCGATCAAAGAACTATGGCTACACCTTC. This chain joins TRBV4-1 and TRBJ1-2; TRBD1 aligns across 8 bases. The CDR3 runs to 19 residues. Trimming took 3 bases from V and 2 from J; bases not matched to a gene: 17. Germline V lookup: CDR1 MGHRA, CDR2 YSYEKL.

The rearrangement links TRBV9 to TRBJ1-3; D possibly corresponds to TRBD1 (5 bases). Germline loops: CDR1 SGDLS, CDR2 YYNGEE. CDR3 size: 17 residues. The V and J ends lost 4 bases and 0 bases respectively, with 17 bases between them. CDR3 in amino acids: CASSPIRSGISGNTIYF. As DNA, the CDR3 is TGTGCCAGCAGCCCAATTCGTTCAGGGATCTCTGGAAACACCATATATTTT.

V is TRBV6-5 and J is TRBJ2-1, with 10 bases lining up with TRBD2. Germline V gives CDR1 MNHEY, CDR2 SVGAGI. With 6 bases clipped from V and 8 bases from J, the junction kept 1 base outside the gene matches. The CDR3 length is 12 residues. The CDR3 region is CASRTSGYEQFF. CDR3 coding DNA: TGTGCCAGCAGGACTAGCGGGTATGAGCAGTTCTTC.

This chain uses TRBV11-3 with TRBJ2-3; 11 bases are a match to TRBD1. Germline loops: CDR1 SGHNT, CDR2 YENEEA. The CDR3 runs to 16 residues. Trimming removed 4 bases from V and 6 bases from J; junction bases left unmatched: 9. The CDR3, as DNA: TGTGCCAGCAGCTGGGGAACCGGGACAGGGGGTGATACGCAGTATTTT. Encoded protein: CASSWGTGTGGDTQYF.

The CDR3 coding sequence is TGCGCCAGCAAATCACCCAGGAACATTCAGTACTTC. It specifies CASKSPRNIQYF. The chain has TRBV10-2 and TRBJ2-4; D uncertain. From germline, CDR1 is WSHSY and CDR2 SAAADI. CDR3 size: 12 residues. The germline V and J ends were trimmed by 7 bases and 7 bases, with 11 bases remaining between them.

The rearrangement links TRBV19 to TRBJ1-5; 7 positions match TRBD1. The ends lost 1 base at V and 11 bases at J; junction bases unmatched: 5. Germline V gene sequence: CDR1 LNHDA, CDR2 SQIVND (reference sequence). The CDR3 has 13 residues. CDR3 amino acids: CASSIAPTGTQHF. The CDR3 DNA reads TGTGCCAGTAGTATAGCCCCGACAGGGACCCAGCATTTT. Supplemented by reference TRBV19 and TRBJ1-5, the full variable domain reads DGGITQSPKYLFRKEGQNVTLSCEQNLNHDAMYWYRQDPGQGLRLIYYSQIVNDFQKGDIAEGYSVSREKKESFPLTVTSAQKNPTAFYLCASSIAPTGTQHFGDGTRLSIL.

This clone was detected only once. This chain connects TRBV2 to TRBJ1-4, with a tentative D call TRBD1 (5 bases). Trimming removed 4 bases from V and 7 bases from J, with 7 bases in between. The CDR3 length is 12 residues. Germline V CDR1 and CDR2: SNHLY, FYNNEI. The CDR3 DNA reads as TGTGCCAGCAGTGGACAGCTTGAAAAACTGTTTTTT. Protein sequence: CASSGQLEKLFF.

In DNA form, the CDR3 reads TGTGCCAGCAGCGGGACAGCCTCTGGAAACACCATATATTTT. Translation gives CASSGTASGNTIYF. The chain joins TRBV27 to TRBJ1-3, with TRBD1 matching over 7 bases. Trimming at V came to 6 bases and at J to 0 bases, leaving 2 bases not matched to a gene. The CDR3 totals 14 residues. CDR1 is MNHEY and CDR2 is SMNVEV in the germline V gene (reference sequence).

The rearrangement uses TRBV6-5 and TRBJ2-7, with a tentative D call TRBD1 (6 bases). Trimming stripped 5 bases from V and 2 bases from J, with 13 bases between. This CDR3 region has 14 residues. CDR1 and CDR2 from the germline V gene are MNHEY and SVGAGI. This chain's CDR3 is CASSLLQGTYEQYF. For the CDR3, the DNA is TGTGCCAGCAGTCTACTACAGGGAACCTACGAGCAGTACTTC.

The genes are TRBV9 and TRBJ2-5, with D possibly TRBD1 on 5 matching bases. The V end lost 0 bases, the J end lost 5 bases, and 17 bases lay between the germline ends. This CDR3 is built from 16 residues. Germline V gene data show CDR1 as SGDLS and CDR2 as YYNGEE. The CDR3 bases are TGTGCCAGCAGCGTAGAAGGGGCTGGTTTTTGGGAGACCCAGTACTTC. As protein: CASSVEGAGFWETQYF.

The chain is built from TRBV7-9 and TRBJ2-1; 10 bases match TRBD2. V shed 5 bases and J 2 bases; nucleotides not matched to a gene: 6. Germline CDR1 SEHNR, CDR2 FQNEAQ (reference sequence). The CDR3 sequence is 16 residues long. This chain's CDR3 is CASSGASGRAYNEQFF. The CDR3 nucleotides read TGTGCCAGCAGCGGAGCCAGCGGGAGGGCCTACAATGAGCAGTTCTTC.

The chain joins TRBV10-3 to TRBJ1-1; no clear D gene. Trimming cost V 3 bases and J 6 bases, with 8 bases left between them. CDR3 length equals 12 residues. In germline, CDR1 is ENHRY, CDR2 SYGVKD. The CDR3 region is CAISEPTSEAFF. CDR3 in DNA: TGTGCCATCAGTGAACCTACGTCTGAAGCTTTCTTT.

This CDR3 reads CASSLATGQILGGTEAFF. DNA of the CDR3: TGCGCCAGCAGCTTGGCCACGGGACAAATTTTAGGGGGCACTGAAGCTTTCTTT. This sequence joins TRBV5-1 and TRBJ1-1, with D tentatively TRBD1 (6 bases). Germline CDR1 SGHRS, CDR2 YFSETQ. The V gene lost 0 bases and the J gene lost 4 bases, with 22 bases spanning the gap. CDR3 size: 18 residues.

This clone was seen more than once but under ten times. This chain joins TRBV9 and TRBJ2-7, with TRBD2 matching over 10 bases. Germline CDR1 and CDR2: SGDLS and YYNGEE. The length of the CDR3 is 16 residues. Trimming removed 3 bases from V and 5 bases from J; junction bases left unmatched: 11. This CDR3 is CASSALSLAGLDEQYF. The DNA for the CDR3 is TGTGCCAGCAGCGCCCTTTCACTAGCGGGATTGGACGAGCAGTACTTC. Drawing the rest from reference TRBV9 and TRBJ2-7, the complete variable domain is DSGVTQTPKHLITATGQRVTLRCSPRSGDLSVYWYQQSLDQGLQFLIQYYNGEERAKGNILERFSAQQFPDLHSELNLSSLELGDSALYFCASSALSLAGLDEQYFGPGTRLTVT.

V usage is TRBV6-5 and J usage is TRBJ2-1; D unresolved. Germline assignment: CDR1 MNHEY and CDR2 SVGAGI. The CDR3 consists of 14 residues. V was pared by 7 bases and J by 0 bases, with 10 bases between. CDR3 in DNA: TGTGCCAGCAAGGTGACGGGCTCCTACAATGAGCAGTTCTTC. This gives the protein CASKVTGSYNEQFF.

This clone was seen only a few times. The chain has TRBV4-1 and TRBJ2-6, with 7 bases identical to TRBD1. The CDR3 is made up of 16 amino acids. Per germline, CDR1 MGHRA and CDR2 YSYEKL. The ends lost 4 bases at V and 3 bases at J; junction bases unmatched: 6. The CDR3 protein is CASSRQGSFGANVLTF. In DNA form, the CDR3 reads TGCGCCAGCAGCCGACAGGGCTCCTTTGGGGCCAACGTCCTGACTTTC.

The V and J genes are TRBV3-1 (or the pseudogene TRBV3-2) and TRBJ1-1; the D is unclear. The CDR3 loop spans 16 amino acids. Looked up from germline, CDR1 is LGHDT and CDR2 is YNNKEL (reference sequence). V lost 1 base to trimming and J lost 0 bases, with 12 bases between them. The CDR3 reads CASSQGWAAMNTEAFF. The CDR3 nucleotides are TGTGCCAGCAGCCAAGGATGGGCAGCTATGAACACTGAAGCTTTCTTT.

This clone appeared once. The genes are TRBV5-1 and TRBJ1-2, with TRBD1 identical over 9 bases. Germline V gene data show CDR1 as SGHRS and CDR2 as YFSETQ. This CDR3 region has 15 residues. V gave up 1 base and J gave up 3 bases; unmatched junction bases: 4. The CDR3 reads CASSLTTGGYYGYTF. Here the CDR3 DNA reads TGCGCCAGCAGCTTGACAACAGGGGGCTACTATGGCTACACCTTC.

V is TRBV25-1 and J is TRBJ2-7; a possible D gene is TRBD2 (6 bases). Between the trimmed V and J ends, which lost 4 bases and 1 base, there was a span of 11 bases. Germline V gene lookup returns CDR1 MGHDK and CDR2 SYGVNS. CDR3 length: 14 amino acids. Written as DNA, the CDR3 is TGTGCCAGCAGTGCCTCCGGGAGATCCTACGAGCAGTACTTC. This translates into CASSASGRSYEQYF.

This clone was seen only a few times. This chain connects TRBV6-7 to TRBJ2-1; D is unresolved. TRBV6-7 is marked as an open reading frame, function uncertain. The CDR3 is 11 residues long. The germline V and J ends were trimmed by 10 bases and 8 bases, with 12 bases remaining between them. CDR3 sequence reads: CAKRGVDEQFF. Here the CDR3 DNA reads TGTGCCAAAAGAGGAGTTGATGAGCAGTTCTTC.

V gene TRBV7-2 combines with J gene TRBJ2-7; 10 bases are shared with TRBD1. Germline V gene sequence: CDR1 SGHTA, CDR2 FQGNSA. V shed 4 bases, J shed 6 bases, and the junction held 6 bases outside the gene matches. The CDR3 covers 14 residues. The CDR3 protein is CASSSRTGGTEQYF. The CDR3 bases are TGTGCCAGCAGCTCTCGGACAGGGGGGACCGAGCAGTACTTC.

V is TRBV7-2 and J is TRBJ2-3, with 9 bases matching TRBD1. Germline assignment: CDR1 SGHTA and CDR2 FQGNSA. The length of the CDR3 is 15 residues. V shed 5 bases and J 2 bases; nucleotides not matched to a gene: 5. The CDR3 region is CASSLRDRVTDTQYF. CDR3 coding DNA: TGTGCCAGCAGCCTCCGGGACAGGGTCACAGATACGCAGTATTTT. Full variable domain (remainder filled in from reference TRBV7-2 and TRBJ2-3): GAGVSQSPSNKVTEKGKDVELRCDPISGHTALYWYRQSLGQGLEFLIYFQGNSAPDKSGLPSDRFSAERTGGSVSTLTIQRTQQEDSAVYLCASSLRDRVTDTQYFGPGTRLTVL.

In nucleotides, the CDR3 is TGTGCCAGCAGCGCCGACGGGGGCTACACCTTC. Its translation: CASSADGGYTF. The chain is built from TRBV9 and TRBJ1-2; no clear D. The CDR3 runs 11 residues. Germline CDR1 and CDR2: SGDLS and YYNGEE. V dropped 3 bases and J dropped 8 bases, with 8 bases sitting between them.

The chain's CDR3 is CSVHRTGYGYTF. The CDR3 DNA reads as TGCAGCGTTCACAGGACAGGCTATGGCTACACCTTC. The V gene is TRBV29-1, the J gene TRBJ1-2, with 7 positions matching TRBD1. The CDR3 totals 12 residues. Germline V gene sequence: CDR1 SQVTM, CDR2 ANQGSEA. V was clipped by 5 bases and J by 4 bases; unmatched bases: 4.